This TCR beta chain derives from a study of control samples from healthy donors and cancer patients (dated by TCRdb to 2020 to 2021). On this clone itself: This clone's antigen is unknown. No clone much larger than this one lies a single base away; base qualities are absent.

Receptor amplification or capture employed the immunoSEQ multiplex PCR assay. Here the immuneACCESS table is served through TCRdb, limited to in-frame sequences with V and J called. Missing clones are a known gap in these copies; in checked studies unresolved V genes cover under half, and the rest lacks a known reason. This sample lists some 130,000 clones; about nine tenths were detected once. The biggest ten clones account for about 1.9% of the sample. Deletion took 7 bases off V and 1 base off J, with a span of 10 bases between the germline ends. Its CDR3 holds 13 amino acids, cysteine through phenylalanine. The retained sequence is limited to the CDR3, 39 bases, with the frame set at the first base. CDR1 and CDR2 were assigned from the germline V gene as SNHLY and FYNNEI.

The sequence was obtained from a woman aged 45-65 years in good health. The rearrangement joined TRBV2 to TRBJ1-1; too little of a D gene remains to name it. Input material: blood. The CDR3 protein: CASTIGPNTEAFF. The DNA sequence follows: TGTGCCAGCACCATCGGCCCGAACACTGAAGCTTTCTTT.